The 9 T cell receptor beta chains below were found in one sample sequenced in a study of long-term antiretroviral therapy in people with HIV. Investigators performed immunoSEQ version v3.0 at survey level. Only in-frame clones appear in the TCRdb table, and some are missing; sequencing was by immunoSEQ multiplex PCR. The sample lists about 25,000 clones, approximately 79% occurring once. The sample in question was unsorted PBMCs, obtained 2.1 years after starting antiretroviral therapy. The receptors stem from a man aged 25-45 years with HIV.

The V call is TRBV4-1, the J call TRBJ2-1; TRBD2 matches 8 bases. V gave up 3 bases and J gave up 2 bases; unmatched junction bases: 0. This CDR3 is built from 14 residues. Germline V lookup: CDR1 MGHRA, CDR2 YSYEKL. Here the CDR3 reads CASSQGLAYNEQFF. The CDR3 DNA is TGCGCCAGCAGCCAGGGACTAGCCTACAATGAGCAGTTCTTC.

Only one count was recorded for this clone. CDR3 in amino acids: CATSRAYSYEQYF. In nucleotides, the CDR3 is TGTGCCACCAGCAGAGCGTACTCCTACGAGCAGTACTTC. J is TRBJ2-7 and V is TRBV15; D is undetermined. Trimming removed 1 base at V and 0 bases at J, with 4 bases between. CDR1 and CDR2 (germline): LNHNV, YYDKDF (reference sequence). This CDR3 is 13 amino acids long.

V gene TRBV5-1 combines with J gene TRBJ2-7; 12 bases are a match to TRBD2. Germline CDR1 and CDR2: SGHRS and YFSETQ. V lost 0 bases to trimming and J lost 3 bases; unmatched junction nucleotides: 4. The length of the CDR3 is 16 residues. The CDR3 bases are TGCGCCAGCAGCTTGGAGGGACTAGCGGGTCTCTACGAGCAGTACTTC. It specifies CASSLEGLAGLYEQYF. The full variable domain, in which reference TRBV5-1 and TRBJ2-7 provide the parts outside the CDR3, is KAGVTQTPRYLIKTRGQQVTLSCSPISGHRSVSWYQQTPGQGLQFLFEYFSETQRNKGNFPGRFSGRQFSNSRSEMNVSTLELGDSALYLCASSLEGLAGLYEQYFGPGTRLTVT.

The V call is TRBV28, the J call TRBJ1-3; tentatively, D is TRBD1 (6 bases). Trimming removed 2 bases at V and 1 base at J, with 6 bases between. Germline assignment: CDR1 MDHEN and CDR2 SYDVKM. The CDR3 is made up of 14 amino acids. CDR3 residues: CASSLRGSGNTIYF. CDR3 bases: TGTGCCAGCAGTTTAAGGGGGTCTGGAAACACCATATATTTT.

The rearrangement links TRBV13 to TRBJ2-7; TRBD1 aligns across 9 bases. V shed 5 bases, J shed 3 bases, and the junction held 5 bases outside the gene matches. Germline CDR1 is PRHDT and CDR2 is FYEKMQ (reference sequence). The CDR3 consists of 14 residues. Here the CDR3 reads CASSIGTGSYEQYF. The CDR3 nucleotides read TGTGCCAGCAGCATCGGGACAGGGAGCTACGAGCAGTACTTC.

Comment on this clone: At one end the junction does not follow the germline gene, possibly because of a read error. V gene TRBV4-2 combines with J gene TRBJ1-5; 8 bases align to TRBD1. The CDR3 loop spans 17 amino acids. The V gene's germline CDR1 is LGHNA and CDR2 YNFKEQ. This CDR3 reads CASSQGETGGSDQPQHF. CDR3 bases: TGTGCCAGCAGCCAGGGGGAAACAGGGGGTAGCGATCAGCCCCAGCATTTT.

CDR3: CASSGQGAVNYGYTF. The CDR3 nucleotides read TGTGCCAGCAGTGGACAGGGGGCGGTAAACTATGGCTACACCTTC. The chain has TRBV2 and TRBJ1-2; TRBD1 aligns across 10 bases. V was pared by 4 bases and J by 2 bases, with 4 bases of the junction left unmatched. Per germline, CDR1 SNHLY and CDR2 FYNNEI. This CDR3 is built from 15 residues.

The chain links TRBV9 to TRBJ1-2, with D unclear. This CDR3 contains 14 residues. Trimming took 0 bases from V and 2 from J, leaving 8 bases between them. Germline CDR1 and CDR2: SGDLS and YYNGEE. The chain's CDR3 is CASSVGGVNYGYTF. Written as DNA, the CDR3 is TGTGCCAGCAGCGTAGGGGGAGTGAACTATGGCTACACCTTC.

The genes are TRBV11-2 and TRBJ2-5, with TRBD1 matching 9 bases. J gave up 5 bases and V 2 bases, and 9 bases lay outside the gene matches. The CDR3 covers 16 residues. Germline V CDR1 and CDR2: SGHAT, FQNNGV. The chain's CDR3 is CASSLFPGTGWETQYF. CDR3 DNA: TGTGCCAGCAGCTTATTTCCCGGGACAGGGTGGGAGACCCAGTACTTC.